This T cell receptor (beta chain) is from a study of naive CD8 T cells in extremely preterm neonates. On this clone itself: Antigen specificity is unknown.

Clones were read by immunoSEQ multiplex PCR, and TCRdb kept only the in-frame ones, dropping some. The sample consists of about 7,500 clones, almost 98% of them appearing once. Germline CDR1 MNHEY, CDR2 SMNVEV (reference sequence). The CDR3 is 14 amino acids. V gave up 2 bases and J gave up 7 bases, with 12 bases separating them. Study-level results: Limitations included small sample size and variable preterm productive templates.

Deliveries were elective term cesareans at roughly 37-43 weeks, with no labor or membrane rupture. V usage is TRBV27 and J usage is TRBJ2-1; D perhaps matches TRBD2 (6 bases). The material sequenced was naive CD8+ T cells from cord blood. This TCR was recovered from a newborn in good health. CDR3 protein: CASSLAGFRNEQFF. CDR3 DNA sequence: TGTGCCAGCAGTTTAGCGGGGTTTCGTAATGAGCAGTTCTTC.